Below, 8 T cell receptor beta chains from the same sample are listed, as sequenced in a study of blood T cell repertoires in COVID-19. Assay used: immunoSEQ multiplex PCR; TCRdb lists only in-frame clones, some missing. The repertoire holds 360,000 or so clones, with approximately 89% as singletons. Material: peripheral blood. The receptors originated from a woman aged 55 to 70 with COVID-19, enrolled during active disease.

The gene calls are TRBV14 and TRBJ1-2; D unclear. The germline V gene has CDR1 SGHDN and CDR2 FVKESK. Trimming took off 6 bases at V and 0 bases at J, with 11 bases between the two ends. CDR3 size: 14 residues. The CDR3 DNA follows: TGTGCCAGCAGTCCCCTGGGAGCTAACTATGGCTACACCTTC. Its translation: CASSPLGANYGYTF.

CDR3: CASSQDPSGGPSTNTGELFF. CDR3 coding DNA: TGCGCCAGCAGCCAAGATCCTAGCGGGGGGCCATCTACGAACACCGGGGAGCTGTTTTTT. The V gene is TRBV4-1, the J gene TRBJ2-2, with 11 bases lining up with TRBD2. There are 20 residues in the CDR3. Trimming removed 0 bases from V and 0 bases from J; junction bases left unmatched: 9. The V gene's germline CDR1 is MGHRA and CDR2 YSYEKL.

The chain is built from TRBV28 and TRBJ1-4; D might be TRBD1 (5 bases). Trimming removed 8 bases at V and 8 bases at J, with 21 bases between. CDR3 size: 15 residues. From germline, CDR1 is MDHEN and CDR2 SYDVKM. The CDR3 loop is CASLPWGPGGEKLFF. DNA of the CDR3: TGTGCCAGCTTGCCCTGGGGCCCCGGTGGAGAAAAACTGTTTTTT.

The chain is built from TRBV29-1 and TRBJ1-1, with 10 bases identical to TRBD1. The CDR3 has 18 residues. The V and J ends lost 7 bases and 1 base, in that order; junction bases with no gene match: 18. Germline-derived CDR1 and CDR2 are SQVTM and ANQGSEA. The CDR3 region is CSAGRKAGQGRENTEAFF. The CDR3 DNA is TGCAGCGCCGGAAGAAAGGCGGGACAGGGGCGGGAGAACACTGAAGCTTTCTTT.

This chain joins TRBV19 and TRBJ2-2; D is possibly TRBD2 (5 bases). CDR3 size: 20 residues. V was trimmed by 6 bases and J by 3 bases, leaving 29 bases between them. Per germline, CDR1 LNHDA and CDR2 SQIVND (reference sequence). The CDR3 DNA is TGTGCCAGTAGCAAATATTCCCTCCCCACATGGGAGTTCGACACCGGGGAGCTGTTTTTT. Translating it yields CASSKYSLPTWEFDTGELFF.

The table lists this clone with a few counts. The chain has TRBV14 and TRBJ1-2; 9 bases map to TRBD1. Germline values: CDR1 SGHDN, CDR2 FVKESK. The J segment lost 4 bases and the V segment lost 3 bases, leaving 9 bases of the junction unmatched. The CDR3 sequence is 16 residues long. Here the CDR3 DNA reads TGTGCCAGCAGCCAGGGCGGGACAGGGATATTCTATGGCTACACCTTC. Its protein is CASSQGGTGIFYGYTF.

The chain recombines TRBV7-8 with TRBJ1-1; the D gene is possibly TRBD1 (6 bases). Looked up from germline, CDR1 is SGHVS and CDR2 is FQNEAQ. The ends were cut back, 1 base at V and 3 bases at J, with 9 bases in the middle. The CDR3 is 14 amino acids. Written as DNA, the CDR3 is TGTGCCAGCAGCTTAGAACAGGGAGACACTGAAGCTTTCTTT. Translated: CASSLEQGDTEAFF. The full variable domain, its missing parts supplied by reference TRBV7-8 and TRBJ1-1, is GAGVSQSPRYKVAKRGQDVALRCDPISGHVSLFWYQQALGQGPEFLTYFQNEAQLDKSGLPSDRFFAERPEGSVSTLKIQRTQQEDSAVYLCASSLEQGDTEAFFGQGTRLTVV.

Comment on this clone: Distinct nucleotide sequences in the sample also encode this CDR3. V is TRBV19 and J is TRBJ1-1; D might be TRBD1 (6 bases). CDR3 size: 12 residues. V dropped 6 bases and J dropped 1 base, with 6 bases sitting between them. Germline V CDR1 and CDR2: LNHDA, SQIVND (reference sequence). In DNA, the CDR3 is TGTGCCAGTAGGACAGGGAACACTGAAGCTTTCTTT. Residues: CASRTGNTEAFF. The whole variable domain, remainder taken from reference TRBV19 and TRBJ1-1, is DGGITQSPKYLFRKEGQNVTLSCEQNLNHDAMYWYRQDPGQGLRLIYYSQIVNDFQKGDIAEGYSVSREKKESFPLTVTSAQKNPTAFYLCASRTGNTEAFFGQGTRLTVV.